The 20 T cell receptor beta chains given below trace back to one sample, sequenced in a study of T cell responses to AZD1222 COVID-19 vaccine. Some clones are missing from TCRdb's copy, which holds only in-frame ones; the method was immunoSEQ multiplex PCR. Of roughly 160,000 clones in the sample, 70% to 90% are singletons; the top ten hold roughly 0.98%. The sample here was peripheral blood, taken 28 days after the second AZD1222 dose. The origin of the receptors is an adult who received the AZD1222 COVID-19 vaccine.

The chain joins TRBV4-1 to TRBJ1-6; 7 bases agree with TRBD1. The CDR3 spans 17 residues. The V gene end was trimmed by 9 bases and the J gene end by 0 bases; junction bases not matched to a gene: 11. Germline V CDR1 and CDR2: MGHRA, YSYEKL. CDR3 sequence reads: CASRQGVQSSYNSPLHF. The CDR3 coding sequence is TGCGCCAGTCGGCAGGGGGTCCAGAGCTCCTATAATTCACCCCTCCACTTT.

The chain recombines TRBV5-8 with TRBJ1-6; possible D gene TRBD1, 5 bases. CDR3 length equals 15 residues. Trimming took off 6 bases at V and 7 bases at J, with 17 bases between the two ends. Germline CDR1 SGHTS, CDR2 YDEGEE. The CDR3 sequence is CASTWQQVPNSPLHF. The CDR3 nucleotides read TGTGCCAGCACCTGGCAACAGGTCCCCAATTCACCCCTCCACTTT. The full variable domain, completed using reference TRBV5-8 and TRBJ1-6, is EAGVTQSPTHLIKTRGQQATLRCSPISGHTSVYWYQQALGLGLQFLLWYDEGEERNRGNFPPRFSGRQFPNYSSELNVNALELEDSALYLCASTWQQVPNSPLHFGNGTRLTVT.

V usage is TRBV7-9 and J usage is TRBJ2-3; D perhaps matches TRBD2 (5 bases). The CDR3 consists of 13 residues. The V end lost 5 bases, the J end lost 4 bases, and 10 bases lay between the germline ends. CDR1 and CDR2 (germline): SEHNR, FQNEAQ (reference sequence). The CDR3 DNA sequence: TGTGCCAGCAGCCCACGGGGTCCAGATACGCAGTATTTT. Its translation: CASSPRGPDTQYF.

The genes are TRBV11-2 and TRBJ2-7, with 7 bases that match TRBD2. The ends lost 4 bases at V and 4 bases at J; junction bases unmatched: 10. The CDR3 sequence is 15 residues long. From germline, CDR1 is SGHAT and CDR2 FQNNGV. The CDR3 sequence: CASSSASGGAYEQYF. The CDR3 coding sequence is TGTGCCAGCAGCTCGGCTAGCGGAGGGGCTTACGAGCAGTACTTC.

This chain joins TRBV9 and TRBJ1-2, with 9 bases that match TRBD1. Germline CDR1 reads SGDLS; CDR2 reads YYNGEE. V shed 3 bases and J 8 bases; nucleotides not matched to a gene: 11. The CDR3 covers 15 residues. CDR3 DNA: TGTGCCAGCAGCGCCCACAGGGGGCGTATAGAGGGCTACACCTTC. Translated: CASSAHRGRIEGYTF.

This chain uses TRBV10-1 with TRBJ2-3; D ambiguous. Deletions cut 3 bases from V and 0 bases from J, with 7 bases between. Germline lookup yields CDR1 WNHNN and CDR2 SYGVQD (reference sequence). This CDR3 comprises 14 residues. Here the CDR3 DNA reads TGCGCCAGCAGTGATTCCAGAAGCACAGATACGCAGTATTTT. Translating it yields CASSDSRSTDTQYF.

The CDR3 sequence is CASSQDPGRPYEQYF. DNA of the CDR3: TGCGCCAGCAGCCAAGACCCAGGTCGCCCCTACGAGCAGTACTTC. V is TRBV4-3 and J is TRBJ2-7, with D hard to call. Germline loops: CDR1 LGHNA, CDR2 YSLEER. The CDR3 sequence is 15 residues long. V lost 0 bases, J lost 2 bases, and 11 bases lay in between.

V and J are TRBV7-9 and TRBJ1-6; 11 positions match TRBD1. The CDR3 length is 15 residues. Trimming removed 2 bases from V and 9 bases from J; junction bases left unmatched: 3. The germline gives CDR1 SEHNR, CDR2 FQNEAQ (reference sequence). The CDR3 DNA reads TGTGCCAGCAGCTTAAGGGGACAGGGGGGTTCACCCCTCCACTTT. Translated: CASSLRGQGGSPLHF.

V is TRBV30 and J is TRBJ1-5, with unresolved D. The CDR3 is 14 residues long. The V end was cut by 0 bases, the J end by 2 bases, with 8 bases between. CDR1 and CDR2 (germline): GTSNPN, SVGIG (reference sequence). In DNA, the CDR3 is TGTGCCTGGAGTGTACGGGGAGGCAATCAGCCCCAGCATTTT. Amino acids: CAWSVRGGNQPQHF.

There are a few counts of this clone. This chain uses TRBV5-1 with TRBJ1-6; TRBD1 matches at 10 bases. The germline V gene has CDR1 SGHRS and CDR2 YFSETQ. The CDR3 totals 14 residues. V lost 4 bases and J lost 10; bases outside the gene matches: 5. The CDR3 here is CASSLMTGGSPLHF. The CDR3 region has the DNA TGCGCCAGCAGCCTGATGACAGGGGGCTCACCCCTCCACTTT.

This chain joins TRBV6-5 and TRBJ1-5, with no clear D. Trimming took off 5 bases at V and 4 bases at J, with 3 bases between the two ends. This CDR3 contains 11 residues. Germline V gene lookup returns CDR1 MNHEY and CDR2 SVGAGI. CDR3 DNA: TGTGCCAGCAGTCGTAATCAGCCCCAGCATTTT. Amino acids: CASSRNQPQHF.

The table lists this clone with a few counts. The rearrangement joins TRBV6-2 or TRBV6-3 to TRBJ1-5, with D unresolved. The CDR3 covers 14 residues. Germline V gene data show CDR1 as MNHEY and CDR2 as SVGEGT. Trimming took 1 base from V and 4 from J, leaving 8 bases between them. Written as DNA, the CDR3 is TGTGCCAGCAGTTACTTGGCCCATAATCAGCCCCAGCATTTT. It encodes CASSYLAHNQPQHF.

This clone was detected once. The genes are TRBV4-1 and TRBJ1-2; no reliable D call. The ends were cut back, 1 base at V and 0 bases at J, with 12 bases in the middle. This CDR3 comprises 16 residues. Germline CDR1 and CDR2: MGHRA and YSYEKL. CDR3 sequence reads: CASSQGGGIANYGYTF. In nucleotides, the CDR3 is TGCGCCAGCAGCCAAGGAGGCGGCATAGCTAACTATGGCTACACCTTC.

CDR3 nucleotides: TGTGCCAGCAGCCAAGATTCTAGCGGGGGGCCTCTAGGGGAGCAGTTCTTC. The encoded protein is CASSQDSSGGPLGEQFF. The chain joins TRBV3-1 (or the pseudogene TRBV3-2) to TRBJ2-1; 11 bases are shared with TRBD2. V dropped 0 bases and J dropped 10; count of bases not matched to a gene: 11. The CDR3 length is 17 residues. Germline CDR1 reads LGHDT; CDR2 reads YNNKEL (reference sequence).

V usage is TRBV6-2 or TRBV6-3 and J usage is TRBJ1-2; no reliable D call. Germline CDR1 and CDR2: MNHEY and SVGEGT. Between the trimmed V and J ends, which lost 5 bases and 5 bases, there was a span of 9 bases. There are 12 residues in the CDR3. This CDR3 is CASSRPGYGYTF. CDR3 sequence (DNA): TGTGCCAGCAGTCGTCCAGGTTATGGCTACACCTTC.

The V call is TRBV14, the J call TRBJ2-7; D is unclear. Germline values: CDR1 SGHDN, CDR2 FVKESK. This CDR3 spans 15 amino acids. V was clipped by 4 bases and J by 3 bases, with 16 bases between them. The CDR3: CASSRASLRNYEQYF. CDR3 DNA sequence: TGTGCCAGCAGCCGGGCCTCCCTAAGAAACTACGAGCAGTACTTC.

J is TRBJ1-1 and V is TRBV7-9; D gene unclear. The CDR3 contains 11 residues. The germline V gene encodes CDR1 SEHNR and CDR2 FQNEAQ (reference sequence). Between the trimmed V and J ends, which lost 4 bases and 5 bases, there was a span of 5 bases. DNA for the CDR3: TGTGCCAGCAGCTCCGGGACTGAAGCTTTCTTT. This sequence encodes CASSSGTEAFF.

This clone showed up just once. In DNA, the CDR3 is TGTGCCAGCAGCGTAGGTACCCCCAATGAGCAGTTCTTC. Encoded protein: CASSVGTPNEQFF. J is TRBJ2-1 and V is TRBV9, with D uncertain. Deletions cut 0 bases from V and 6 bases from J, with 7 bases between. This CDR3 has 13 amino acids. CDR1 and CDR2 (germline): SGDLS, YYNGEE.

The rearrangement uses TRBV15 and TRBJ1-5, with D unresolved. V lost 6 bases to trimming and J lost 2 bases, with 5 bases between them. The CDR3 totals 12 residues. CDR1 is LNHNV, CDR2 YYDKDF, per germline (reference sequence). The chain's CDR3 is CATRERNQPQHF. The CDR3 nucleotides are TGTGCCACCAGGGAACGCAATCAGCCCCAGCATTTT.

As to this clone: Other DNA variants within this sample encode the same CDR3. The chain combines TRBV27 with TRBJ1-5; D might be TRBD1 (5 bases). This CDR3 comprises 14 residues. Between the trimmed V and J ends, which lost 0 bases and 4 bases, there was a span of 7 bases. CDR1 is MNHEY, CDR2 SMNVEV, per germline (reference sequence). The CDR3 bases are TGTGCCAGCAGTTTATCGGGGGGGAATCAGCCCCAGCATTTT. This translates into CASSLSGGNQPQHF.